These T cell receptor beta chains were read from a single sample in a study of OX40 agonist ivuxolimab in advanced cancers. TCRdb keeps only in-frame clones here, not all; method: immunoSEQ multiplex PCR. The sample lists 98,000 or so clones, more than 85% occurring once. The source material was CD4+ or CD8+ T cells sorted from blood, sampled in a trial of the OX40 agonist ivuxolimab. The receptors shown here come from an adult with an advanced solid tumor such as melanoma, head and neck, liver or kidney cancer. Each CDR3 is given with its conserved first and last residue. The D gene is left open where the match is weak. Clone sizes are given selectively: once, few, many, or a class where the clone is expanded.

.,TRBJ1-6,.,TRBV18,15,CASSLKQGSNSPLHF,TGTGCCAGCTCACTTAAACAGGGCTCAAATTCACCCCTCCACTTT
.,TRBJ1-1,.,TRBV10-1,13,CASSETANTEAFF,TGCGCCAGCAGTGAGACAGCGAACACTGAAGCTTTCTTT
.,TRBJ2-1,.,TRBV27,15,CASSLGTRSDNEQFF,TGTGCCAGCAGTTTAGGAACCAGATCCGACAATGAGCAGTTCTTC
.,TRBJ2-4,.,TRBV19,15,CASSTGEGSKNIQYF,TGTGCCAGTAGTACCGGGGAAGGGTCCAAAAACATTCAGTACTTC
.,TRBJ2-1,.,TRBV30,14,CAWNPGGSYNEQFF,TGTGCCTGGAATCCCGGGGGCAGCTACAATGAGCAGTTCTTC
TRBD1,TRBJ1-2,.,TRBV19,16,CASSPGTGGPNYGYTF,TGTGCCAGTAGTCCCGGAACAGGGGGACCCAACTATGGCTACACCTTC
.,TRBJ1-4,.,TRBV2,14,CASASTAFGEKLFF,TGTGCCAGCGCCTCGACAGCCTTCGGAGAAAAACTGTTTTTT
.,TRBJ1-2,.,TRBV30,13,CAWRPGQIYGYTF,TGTGCCTGGAGACCCGGACAGATCTATGGCTACACCTTC
.,TRBJ1-6,.,TRBV30,15,CAWSSGVPRGSPLHF,TGTGCCTGGAGTTCGGGGGTCCCCCGGGGTTCACCCCTCCACTTT
.,TRBJ2-7,.,TRBV5-5,13,CASSPREAYEQYF,TGTGCCAGCAGCCCCAGGGAGGCTTACGAGCAGTACTTC
.,TRBJ1-1,.,TRBV7-2,13,CASSLVDGTRAFF,TGTGCCAGCAGCTTAGTGGACGGGACCAGGGCTTTCTTT
.,TRBJ2-3,.,TRBV7-9,14,CASSLGSSTDTQYF,TGTGCCAGCAGCCTCGGGTCGAGCACAGATACGCAGTATTTT
.,TRBJ2-2,few,TRBV9,12,CASSGIFGELFF,TGTGCCAGCAGCGGAATTTTCGGGGAGCTGTTTTTT
TRBD1,TRBJ2-7,.,TRBV6-5,15,CASSSYGTGLDEQYF,TGTGCCAGCAGCAGCTATGGGACAGGGCTCGACGAGCAGTACTTC
.,TRBJ1-2,.,TRBV7-6,14,CASSPRTENYGYTF,TGTGCCAGCAGCCCCCGGACAGAGAACTATGGCTACACCTTC
TRBD2,TRBJ2-7,.,TRBV19,14,CASSFAGVPYEQYF,TGTGCCAGTAGTTTCGCGGGAGTTCCCTACGAGCAGTACTTC
.,TRBJ2-1,.,TRBV5-1,14,CASSLAGSYNEQFF,TGCGCCAGCAGCTTGGCGGGCTCCTACAATGAGCAGTTCTTC
TRBD1,TRBJ2-7,.,TRBV27,16,CASSTFDRGRSYEQYF,TGTGCCAGCAGTACCTTCGACAGGGGGCGAAGCTACGAGCAGTACTTC